Below are 20 T cell receptor beta chains sequenced from a single sample in a study of blood T cell repertoires in COVID-19. Measured with immunoSEQ multiplex PCR; TCRdb has only the in-frame clones, and not every one. The data show some 76,000 clones, with roughly 89% seen just once and roughly 6.1% held by the top ten. Material: peripheral blood. The receptors shown here come from a human donor in a cohort sampled during active COVID-19.

The chain carries TRBV19 and TRBJ1-1; 12 bases match TRBD1. After removal of 6 bases from V and 3 bases from J, the junction contained 5 bases not matched to a gene. Germline loops: CDR1 LNHDA, CDR2 SQIVND (reference sequence). This CDR3 comprises 15 residues. CDR3 region: CASSGTGGIYTEAFF. The CDR3 coding sequence is TGTGCCAGTAGCGGGACAGGGGGCATTTACACTGAAGCTTTCTTT.

The gene calls are TRBV19 and TRBJ2-3, with TRBD2 identical over 12 bases. Losses at the gene ends were 6 bases for V and 2 bases for J; bases not matched to a gene: 6. From germline, CDR1 is LNHDA and CDR2 SQIVND (reference sequence). This CDR3 is 16 amino acids long. The CDR3 spells CASSKRLAGDTDTQYF. The CDR3 nucleotides read TGTGCCAGTAGCAAACGACTAGCGGGGGACACAGATACGCAGTATTTT.

The chain is built from TRBV18 and TRBJ2-4, with TRBD1 matching over 9 bases. The CDR3 has 14 residues. Germline loops: CDR1 KGHSH, CDR2 LQKENI. V gave up 0 bases and J gave up 8 bases; unmatched junction bases: 2. CDR3 protein: CASSPPGQGDIQYF. CDR3 sequence (DNA): TGTGCCAGCTCACCACCGGGACAGGGTGACATTCAGTACTTC.

The V and J genes are TRBV2 and TRBJ1-5; 7 nucleotides line up with TRBD1. The CDR3 has 13 residues. Germline-derived CDR1 and CDR2 are SNHLY and FYNNEI. J gave up 6 bases and V 6 bases, and 5 bases lay outside the gene matches. The CDR3 DNA follows: TGTGCCAGCAGAGACAGGGAGTTTCAGCCCCAGCATTTT. Residues: CASRDREFQPQHF.

The chain has TRBV19 and TRBJ1-5, with D perhaps matching TRBD1 (5 bases). Trimming pared 9 bases from V and 9 bases from J, leaving 21 bases between. CDR1 and CDR2 (germline): LNHDA, SQIVND (reference sequence). The CDR3 length is 14 residues. DNA for the CDR3: TGTGCCAGCTTAGAAGGCAGGGATATCGGGCCCCAGCATTTT. It codes for CASLEGRDIGPQHF.

The gene calls are TRBV19 and TRBJ2-7, with a weak D call TRBD1 (6 bases). The CDR3 has 11 residues. Trimming cost V 6 bases and J 7 bases, with 10 bases left between them. Germline V lookup: CDR1 LNHDA, CDR2 SQIVND (reference sequence). DNA for the CDR3: TGTGCCAGTAGATCCGGACAGGAGCAGTACTTC. This sequence encodes CASRSGQEQYF.

The J gene is TRBJ2-3, the V gene TRBV27; the match to TRBD1 covers 9 bases. The germline CDR1 and CDR2 sequences are MNHEY and SMNVEV (reference sequence). The CDR3 runs to 15 residues. V lost 1 base, J lost 5 bases, and 4 bases stayed unmatched. The CDR3 region is CASSLLGQGVDTQYF. DNA of the CDR3: TGTGCCAGCAGTTTATTGGGACAGGGAGTAGATACGCAGTATTTT.

The chain uses TRBV9 and TRBJ1-6; TRBD1 might be the D (6 bases). V gave up 0 bases and J gave up 7 bases, with 14 bases separating them. The CDR3 runs to 16 residues. Looked up from germline, CDR1 is SGDLS and CDR2 is YYNGEE. This CDR3 reads CASSVGWTDVNSPLHF. The CDR3 nucleotides read TGTGCCAGCAGCGTAGGATGGACAGATGTAAATTCACCCCTCCACTTT. The full variable domain, in which reference TRBV9 and TRBJ1-6 provide the parts outside the CDR3, is DSGVTQTPKHLITATGQRVTLRCSPRSGDLSVYWYQQSLDQGLQFLIQYYNGEERAKGNILERFSAQQFPDLHSELNLSSLELGDSALYFCASSVGWTDVNSPLHFGNGTRLTVT.

The chain links TRBV19 to TRBJ2-7; 9 bases fit TRBD2. This CDR3 contains 14 residues. J lost 2 bases, V lost 7 bases, and 6 bases had no gene match. CDR1 and CDR2 from the germline V gene are LNHDA and SQIVND (reference sequence). The CDR3 DNA reads TGTGCCAGTAAGAGTGCGGGGGGGCCCTACGAGCAGTACTTC. Residues: CASKSAGGPYEQYF.

This chain connects TRBV7-9 to TRBJ2-3, with unresolved D. The CDR3 is made up of 12 amino acids. CDR1 and CDR2 from the germline V gene are SEHNR and FQNEAQ (reference sequence). V shed 4 bases and J shed 1 base, with 3 bases lying between them. In DNA, the CDR3 is TGTGCCAGCAGCTCGGGCACAGATACGCAGTATTTT. Its protein is CASSSGTDTQYF.

The rearrangement links TRBV19 to TRBJ1-5; 9 nucleotides agree with TRBD1. Germline CDR1 and CDR2: LNHDA and SQIVND (reference sequence). J lost 5 bases, V lost 6 bases, and 5 bases had no gene match. The CDR3 is made up of 14 amino acids. Here the CDR3 reads CASRTGGADQPQHF. The CDR3 DNA follows: TGTGCCAGTAGAACAGGGGGCGCGGATCAGCCCCAGCATTTT.

The chain couples TRBV6-2 or TRBV6-3 to TRBJ2-5, with 8 bases lining up with TRBD2. The CDR3 is made up of 15 amino acids. In germline, CDR1 is MNHEY, CDR2 SVGEGT. The V and J ends lost 0 bases and 5 bases, in that order; junction bases with no gene match: 5. In DNA, the CDR3 is TGTGCCAGCAGTTACTCGGGACTAGATCTGGAGACCCAGTACTTC. Protein product: CASSYSGLDLETQYF.

CDR3 region: CASSLGQYPTYEQYF. CDR3 nucleotide sequence: TGTGCCAGCAGCTTAGGACAGTACCCCACCTACGAGCAGTACTTC. The chain joins TRBV11-2 to TRBJ2-7; maybe TRBD1 (5 bases). This CDR3 is built from 15 residues. The germline V and J ends were trimmed by 1 base and 2 bases, with 12 bases remaining between them. Per the germline V gene, CDR1 is SGHAT and CDR2 is FQNNGV.

This sequence joins TRBV5-1 and TRBJ2-7, with D maybe TRBD2 (5 bases). The CDR3 sequence is 14 residues long. Germline V lookup: CDR1 SGHRS, CDR2 YFSETQ. Trimming stripped 0 bases from V and 3 bases from J, with 10 bases between. CDR3 amino acids: CASSLGLNRYEQYF. CDR3 bases: TGCGCCAGCAGCTTGGGACTAAATCGCTACGAGCAGTACTTC.

This chain uses TRBV6-2 or TRBV6-3 with TRBJ1-4; the D gene is possibly TRBD1 (6 bases). Trimming removed 5 bases from V and 6 bases from J, with 13 bases in between. Germline lookup yields CDR1 MNHEY and CDR2 SVGEGT. The CDR3 totals 14 residues. The CDR3 DNA follows: TGTGCCAGCAGTATTGGGGGGGCTGATGAAAAACTGTTTTTT. Residues: CASSIGGADEKLFF.

The chain couples TRBV5-1 to TRBJ2-3, with TRBD2 matching 10 bases. Trimming took 1 base from V and 4 from J; bases not matched to a gene: 3. The CDR3 is 15 residues long. The germline V gene has CDR1 SGHRS and CDR2 YFSETQ. Here the CDR3 reads CASSLLAGAPDTQYF. The CDR3 coding sequence is TGCGCCAGCAGCTTGCTAGCGGGGGCTCCAGATACGCAGTATTTT.

Here the CDR3 DNA reads TGCGCCAGCAGTCCGGACAGGAGTGACACAGATACGCAGTATTTT. This gives the protein CASSPDRSDTDTQYF. The chain joins TRBV4-3 to TRBJ2-3; 7 bases fit TRBD1. Germline V CDR1 and CDR2: LGHNA, YSLEER. The CDR3 loop spans 15 amino acids. V lost 6 bases, J lost 2 bases, and 8 bases stayed unmatched.

This clone has a single count. The chain couples TRBV2 to TRBJ2-1, with D possibly TRBD2 on 5 matching bases. This CDR3 is built from 14 residues. Trimming shortened V by 7 bases and J by 2 bases, and 12 bases separated the two germline ends. Germline CDR1 and CDR2: SNHLY and FYNNEI. The CDR3 here is CASTLSGAYNEQFF. The CDR3 coding sequence is TGTGCCAGCACACTCTCCGGGGCCTACAATGAGCAGTTCTTC. Drawing the rest from reference TRBV2 and TRBJ2-1, the complete variable domain is EPEVTQTPSHQVTQMGQEVILRCVPISNHLYFYWYRQILGQKVEFLVSFYNNEISEKSEIFDDQFSVERPDGSNFTLKIRSTKLEDSAMYFCASTLSGAYNEQFFGPGTRLTVL.

The chain joins TRBV18 to TRBJ1-3, with D unclear. The CDR3 contains 14 residues. The V and J ends lost 3 bases and 0 bases respectively, with 6 bases between them. The germline CDR1 and CDR2 sequences are KGHSH and LQKENI. The CDR3, as DNA: TGTGCCAGCTCACCCTACAGCTCTGGAAACACCATATATTTT. It translates to CASSPYSSGNTIYF.

This clone is medium-sized within its sample. The chain recombines TRBV7-8 with TRBJ1-2, with a possible D match to TRBD1 (5 bases). The CDR3 covers 12 residues. In germline, CDR1 is SGHVS, CDR2 FQNEAQ. The V end was cut by 4 bases, the J end by 8 bases, with 11 bases between. CDR3 coding DNA: TGTGCCAGCAGCTCGGGGGGGAGAGGCTACACCTTC. Its translation is CASSSGGRGYTF.